This TCR beta chain stems from a study of radiotherapy plus CTLA-4 blockade in lung cancer. The CDR3 runs to 15 residues. Germline V gives CDR1 SEHNR, CDR2 FQNEAQ (reference sequence). Trimming left V 1 base short and J 1 base short, with 8 bases between. TCRdb keeps only in-frame clones here, not all; method: immunoSEQ multiplex PCR. This sample has about 28,000 clones, with approximately 79% found just once. The chain is built from TRBV7-9 and TRBJ2-1; TRBD2 might be the D (6 bases). Sequenced here: peripheral blood, sampled from a patient treated with radiotherapy plus ipilimumab. The origin of this receptor is a human donor with non-small cell lung cancer who had stable disease on radiotherapy plus ipilimumab. CDR3 bases: TGTGCCAGCAGCTTAGACGGACTATCCTACAATGAGCAGTTCTTC. It encodes CASSLDGLSYNEQFF.